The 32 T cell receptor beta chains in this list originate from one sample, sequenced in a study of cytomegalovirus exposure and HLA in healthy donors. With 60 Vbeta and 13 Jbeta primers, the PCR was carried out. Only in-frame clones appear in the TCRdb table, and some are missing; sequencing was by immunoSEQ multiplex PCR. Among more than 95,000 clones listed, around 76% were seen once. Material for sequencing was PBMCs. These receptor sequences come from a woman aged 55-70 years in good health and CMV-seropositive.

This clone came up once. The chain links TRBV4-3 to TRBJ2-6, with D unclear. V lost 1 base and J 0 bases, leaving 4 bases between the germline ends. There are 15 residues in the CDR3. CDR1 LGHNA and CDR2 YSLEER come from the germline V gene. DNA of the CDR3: TGCGCCAGCAGCCAAGTATCCTCTGGGGCCAACGTCCTGACTTTC. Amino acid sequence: CASSQVSSGANVLTF.

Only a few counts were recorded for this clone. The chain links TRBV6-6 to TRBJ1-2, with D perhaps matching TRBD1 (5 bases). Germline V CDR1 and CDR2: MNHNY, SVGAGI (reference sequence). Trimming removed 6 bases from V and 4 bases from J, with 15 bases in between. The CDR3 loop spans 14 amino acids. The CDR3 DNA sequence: TGTGCCAGCAGGCAGGGCATCGGACGCTATGGCTACACCTTC. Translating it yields CASRQGIGRYGYTF.

DNA for the CDR3: TGTGCCAGTTCAAACCGGGACAGGGGTACTGCCGGGGAGCTGTTTTTT. Translating gives CASSNRDRGTAGELFF. The chain joins TRBV7-9 to TRBJ2-2; 10 bases map to TRBD1. J gave up 6 bases and V 9 bases, and 13 bases lay outside the gene matches. Germline CDR1 and CDR2: SEHNR and FQNEAQ (reference sequence). The CDR3 contains 16 residues.

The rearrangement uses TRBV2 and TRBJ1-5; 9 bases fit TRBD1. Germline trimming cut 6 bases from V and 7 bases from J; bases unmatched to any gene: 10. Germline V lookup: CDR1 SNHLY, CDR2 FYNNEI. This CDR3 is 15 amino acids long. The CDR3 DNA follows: TGTGCCAGCAGACCCCTTGGGACAGGGAGGCAGCCCCAGCATTTT. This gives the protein CASRPLGTGRQPQHF.

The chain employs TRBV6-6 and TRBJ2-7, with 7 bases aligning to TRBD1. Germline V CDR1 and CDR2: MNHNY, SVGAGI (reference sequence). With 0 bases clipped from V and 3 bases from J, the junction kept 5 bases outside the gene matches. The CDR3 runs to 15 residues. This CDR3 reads CASSYSGTAIYEQYF. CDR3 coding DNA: TGTGCCAGCAGTTACTCCGGGACAGCCATCTACGAGCAGTACTTC.

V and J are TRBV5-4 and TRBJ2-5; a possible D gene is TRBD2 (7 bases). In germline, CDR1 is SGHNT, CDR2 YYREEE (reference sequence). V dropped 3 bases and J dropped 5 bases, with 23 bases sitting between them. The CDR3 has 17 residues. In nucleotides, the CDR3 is TGTGCCAGCAGCTCTGGGGGCGGCCGGGGGGTCGGGGAGACCCAGTACTTC. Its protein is CASSSGGGRGVGETQYF.

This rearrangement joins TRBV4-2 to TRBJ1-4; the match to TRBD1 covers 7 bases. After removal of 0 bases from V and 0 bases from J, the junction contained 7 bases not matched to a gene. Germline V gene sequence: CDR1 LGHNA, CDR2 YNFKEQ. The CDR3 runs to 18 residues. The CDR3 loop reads CASSQDSTGPATNEKLFF. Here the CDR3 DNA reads TGTGCCAGCAGCCAAGATTCGACAGGGCCTGCAACTAATGAAAAACTGTTTTTT.

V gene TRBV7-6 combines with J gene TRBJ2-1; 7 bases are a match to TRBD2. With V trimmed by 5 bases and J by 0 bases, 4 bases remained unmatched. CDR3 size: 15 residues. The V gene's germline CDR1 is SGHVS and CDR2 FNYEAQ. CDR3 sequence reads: CASSLLANSYNEQFF. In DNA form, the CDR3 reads TGTGCCAGCAGCCTACTAGCGAACTCCTACAATGAGCAGTTCTTC.

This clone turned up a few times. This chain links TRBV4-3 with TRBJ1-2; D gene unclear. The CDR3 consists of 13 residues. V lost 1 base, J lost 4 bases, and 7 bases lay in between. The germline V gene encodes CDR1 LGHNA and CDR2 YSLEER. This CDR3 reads CASSQGGGYGYTF. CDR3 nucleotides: TGCGCCAGCAGCCAAGGGGGAGGCTATGGCTACACCTTC.

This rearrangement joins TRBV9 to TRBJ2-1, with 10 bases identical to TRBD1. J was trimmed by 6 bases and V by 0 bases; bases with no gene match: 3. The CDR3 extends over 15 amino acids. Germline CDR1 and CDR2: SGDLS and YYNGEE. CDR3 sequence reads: CASSVAGTGVNEQFF. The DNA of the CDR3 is TGTGCCAGCAGCGTAGCTGGGACAGGGGTCAATGAGCAGTTCTTC.

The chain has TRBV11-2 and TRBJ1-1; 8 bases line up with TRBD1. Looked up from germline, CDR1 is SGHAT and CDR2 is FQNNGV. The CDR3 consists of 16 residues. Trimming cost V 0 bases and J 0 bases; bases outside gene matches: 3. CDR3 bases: TGTGCCAGCAGCTTAGAGGGACAGGTCCTGAACACTGAAGCTTTCTTT. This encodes CASSLEGQVLNTEAFF.

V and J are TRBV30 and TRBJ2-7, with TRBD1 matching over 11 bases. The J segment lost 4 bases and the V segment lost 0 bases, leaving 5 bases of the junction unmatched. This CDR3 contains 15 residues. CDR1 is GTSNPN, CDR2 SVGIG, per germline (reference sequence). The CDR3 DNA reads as TGTGCCTGGAGTGTATCGGGACAGGGGGTGTACGAGCAGTACTTC. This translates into CAWSVSGQGVYEQYF. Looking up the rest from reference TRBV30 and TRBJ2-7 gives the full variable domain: SQTIHQWPATLVQPVGSPLSLECTVEGTSNPNLYWYRQAAGRGLQLLFYSVGIGQISSEVPQNLSASRPQDRQFILSSKKLLLSDSGFYLCAWSVSGQGVYEQYFGPGTRLTVT.

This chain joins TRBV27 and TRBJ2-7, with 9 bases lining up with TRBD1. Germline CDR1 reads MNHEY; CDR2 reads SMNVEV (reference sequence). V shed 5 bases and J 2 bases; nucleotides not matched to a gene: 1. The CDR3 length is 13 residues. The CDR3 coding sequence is TGTGCCAGCAGTCGGACAGGGGCCTACGAGCAGTACTTC. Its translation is CASSRTGAYEQYF.

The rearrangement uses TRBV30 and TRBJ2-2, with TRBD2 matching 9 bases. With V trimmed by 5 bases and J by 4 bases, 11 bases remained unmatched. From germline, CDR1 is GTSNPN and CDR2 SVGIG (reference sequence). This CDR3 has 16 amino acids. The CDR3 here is CAWLGSGGPGTGELFF. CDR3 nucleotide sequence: TGTGCCTGGTTAGGTAGCGGGGGACCGGGCACCGGGGAGCTGTTTTTT.

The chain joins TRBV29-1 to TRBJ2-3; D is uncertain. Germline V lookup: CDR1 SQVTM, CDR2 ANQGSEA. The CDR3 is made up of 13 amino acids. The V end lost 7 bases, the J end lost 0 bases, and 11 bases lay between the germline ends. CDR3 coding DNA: TGCAGCGCCTTGACACGTAGCACAGATACGCAGTATTTT. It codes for CSALTRSTDTQYF.

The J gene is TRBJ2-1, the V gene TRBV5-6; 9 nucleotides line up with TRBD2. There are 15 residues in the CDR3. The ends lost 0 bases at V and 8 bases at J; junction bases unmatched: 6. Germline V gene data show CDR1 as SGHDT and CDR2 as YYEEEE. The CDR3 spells CASSLELAGRHEQFF. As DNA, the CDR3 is TGTGCCAGCAGCTTGGAGCTAGCGGGACGGCATGAGCAGTTCTTC.

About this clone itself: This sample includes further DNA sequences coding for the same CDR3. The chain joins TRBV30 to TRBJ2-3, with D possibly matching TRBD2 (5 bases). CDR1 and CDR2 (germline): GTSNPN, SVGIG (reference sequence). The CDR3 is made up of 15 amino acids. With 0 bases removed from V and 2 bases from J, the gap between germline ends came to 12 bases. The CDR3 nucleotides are TGTGCCTGGAGTGTACTTGGCGGGTTCACAGATACGCAGTATTTT. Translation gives CAWSVLGGFTDTQYF.

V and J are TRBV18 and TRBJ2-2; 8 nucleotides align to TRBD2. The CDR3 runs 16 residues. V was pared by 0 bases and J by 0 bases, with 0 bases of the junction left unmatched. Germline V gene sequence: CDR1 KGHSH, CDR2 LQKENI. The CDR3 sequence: CASSPPGLANTGELFF. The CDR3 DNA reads TGTGCCAGCTCACCACCGGGACTAGCGAACACCGGGGAGCTGTTTTTT.

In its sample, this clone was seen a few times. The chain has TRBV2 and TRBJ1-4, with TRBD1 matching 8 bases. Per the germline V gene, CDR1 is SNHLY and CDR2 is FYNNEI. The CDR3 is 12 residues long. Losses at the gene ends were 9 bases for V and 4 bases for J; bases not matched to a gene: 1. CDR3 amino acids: CARGQDNEKLFF. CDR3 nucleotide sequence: TGTGCCAGGGGACAGGATAATGAAAAACTGTTTTTT.

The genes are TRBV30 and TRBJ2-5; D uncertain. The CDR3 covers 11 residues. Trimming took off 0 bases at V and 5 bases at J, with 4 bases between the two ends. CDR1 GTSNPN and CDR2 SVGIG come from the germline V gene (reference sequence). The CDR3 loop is CAWSVMETQYF. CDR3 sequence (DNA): TGTGCCTGGAGTGTTATGGAGACCCAGTACTTC.

Here the CDR3 reads CASSLARGEGSPLHF. CDR3 nucleotides: TGTGCCAGCAGCTTAGCCAGGGGAGAGGGTTCACCCCTCCACTTT. J is TRBJ1-6 and V is TRBV7-8, with a weak D call TRBD1 (6 bases). This CDR3 has 15 residues. Trimming stripped 0 bases from V and 9 bases from J, with 12 bases between. The germline V gene encodes CDR1 SGHVS and CDR2 FQNEAQ. The whole variable domain, filled in from reference TRBV7-8 and TRBJ1-6, reads GAGVSQSPRYKVAKRGQDVALRCDPISGHVSLFWYQQALGQGPEFLTYFQNEAQLDKSGLPSDRFFAERPEGSVSTLKIQRTQQEDSAVYLCASSLARGEGSPLHFGNGTRLTVT.

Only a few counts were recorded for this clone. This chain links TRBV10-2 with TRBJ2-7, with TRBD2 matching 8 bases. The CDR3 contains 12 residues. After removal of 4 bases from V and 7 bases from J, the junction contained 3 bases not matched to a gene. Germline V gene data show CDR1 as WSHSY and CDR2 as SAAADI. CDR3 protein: CASSAGGIEQYF. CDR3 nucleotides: TGCGCCAGCAGTGCGGGAGGGATTGAGCAGTACTTC.

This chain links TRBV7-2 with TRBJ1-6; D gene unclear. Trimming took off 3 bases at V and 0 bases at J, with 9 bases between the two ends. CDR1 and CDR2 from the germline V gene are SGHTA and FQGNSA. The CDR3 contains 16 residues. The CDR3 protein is CASSFGRSSYNSPLHF. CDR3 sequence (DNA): TGTGCCAGCAGCTTCGGAAGGAGCTCCTATAATTCACCCCTCCACTTT.

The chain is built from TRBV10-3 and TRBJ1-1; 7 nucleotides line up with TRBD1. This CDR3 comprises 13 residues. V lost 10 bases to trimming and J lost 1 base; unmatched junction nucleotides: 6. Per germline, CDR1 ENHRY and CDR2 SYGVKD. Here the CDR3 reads CATTGTANTEAFF. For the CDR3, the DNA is TGTGCCACCACCGGGACAGCGAACACTGAAGCTTTCTTT.

The CDR3 nucleotides read TGTGCCAGCAGGGGCAGGGGAGAGGGCACTGAAGCTTTCTTT. Its protein product is CASRGRGEGTEAFF. This sequence joins TRBV5-4 and TRBJ1-1; a weak D match, TRBD1 (6 bases). This CDR3 region has 14 residues. The V gene lost 5 bases and the J gene lost 4 bases, with 15 bases spanning the gap. Per germline, CDR1 SGHNT and CDR2 YYREEE (reference sequence).

Here the CDR3 reads CASSPDPGVGYTF. CDR3 nucleotides: TGTGCCAGCTCACCAGACCCAGGGGTAGGCTACACCTTC. The rearrangement uses TRBV18 and TRBJ1-2, with D possibly TRBD1 on 6 matching bases. V was trimmed by 2 bases and J by 8 bases, leaving 12 bases between them. Germline V gives CDR1 KGHSH, CDR2 LQKENI. This CDR3 is built from 13 residues.

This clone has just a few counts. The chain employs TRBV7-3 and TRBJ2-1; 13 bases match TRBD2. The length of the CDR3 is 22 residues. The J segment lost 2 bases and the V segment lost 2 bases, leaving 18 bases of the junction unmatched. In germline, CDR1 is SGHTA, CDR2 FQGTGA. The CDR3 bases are TGTGCCAGCAGCTTACCTACCCAGGGGGCGAAAGGACTAGCGGGAGCCTACAATGAGCAGTTCTTC. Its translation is CASSLPTQGAKGLAGAYNEQFF.

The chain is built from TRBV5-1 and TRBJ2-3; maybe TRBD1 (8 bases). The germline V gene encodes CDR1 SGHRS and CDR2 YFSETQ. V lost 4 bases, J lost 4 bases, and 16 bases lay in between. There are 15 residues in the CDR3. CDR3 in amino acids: CASSKTGGEADTQYF. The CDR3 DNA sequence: TGCGCCAGCAGCAAAACAGGGGGGGAAGCAGATACGCAGTATTTT.

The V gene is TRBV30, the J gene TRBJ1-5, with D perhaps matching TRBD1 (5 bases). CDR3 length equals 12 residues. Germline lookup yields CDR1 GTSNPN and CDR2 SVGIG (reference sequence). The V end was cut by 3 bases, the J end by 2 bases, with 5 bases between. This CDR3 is CAWRTGNQPQHF. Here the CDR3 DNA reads TGTGCCTGGAGGACAGGCAATCAGCCCCAGCATTTT.

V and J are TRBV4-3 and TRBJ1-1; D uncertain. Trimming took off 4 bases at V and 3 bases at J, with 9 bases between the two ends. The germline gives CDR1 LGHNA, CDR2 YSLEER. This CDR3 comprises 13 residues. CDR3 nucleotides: TGCGCCAGCAGCCCGGGATATGACACTGAAGCTTTCTTT. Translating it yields CASSPGYDTEAFF.

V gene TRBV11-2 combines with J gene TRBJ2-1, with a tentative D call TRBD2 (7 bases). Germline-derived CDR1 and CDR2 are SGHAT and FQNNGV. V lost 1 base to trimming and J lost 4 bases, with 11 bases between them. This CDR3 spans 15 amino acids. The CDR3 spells CASSLAGGLYNEQFF. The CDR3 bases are TGTGCCAGCAGCTTAGCGGGGGGCCTTTACAATGAGCAGTTCTTC.

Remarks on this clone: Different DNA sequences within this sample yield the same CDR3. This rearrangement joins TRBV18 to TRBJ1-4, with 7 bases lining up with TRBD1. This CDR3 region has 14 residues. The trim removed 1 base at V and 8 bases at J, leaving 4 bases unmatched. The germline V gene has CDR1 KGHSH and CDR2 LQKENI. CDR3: CASSPRQGGEKLFF. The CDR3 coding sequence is TGTGCCAGCTCACCACGACAGGGTGGAGAAAAACTGTTTTTT.